What follows are 13 T cell receptor beta chains derived from one specimen sequenced in a study of T cell changes during pregnancy in multiple sclerosis. Some clones are missing from TCRdb's copy, which holds only in-frame ones; the method was immunoSEQ multiplex PCR. The sample includes roughly 100,000 clones, about nine tenths seen only once; the top ten take over 3%. The specimen comprised peripheral blood, sampled in the second trimester of pregnancy. All receptors derive from a female donor with multiple sclerosis, enrolled in a pregnancy study.

This chain links TRBV6-5 with TRBJ2-4; 11 positions match TRBD2. Germline values: CDR1 MNHEY, CDR2 SVGAGI. The CDR3 runs 14 residues. The trim removed 2 bases at V and 6 bases at J, leaving 0 bases unmatched. CDR3 DNA sequence: TGTGCCAGCAGTTACGGGACTAGCGGAAACATTCAGTACTTC. Translated, it gives CASSYGTSGNIQYF.

The CDR3 protein is CASSLQAGNTGELFF. In nucleotides, the CDR3 is TGCGCCAGCAGCTTGCAGGCGGGGAACACCGGGGAGCTGTTTTTT. This sequence joins TRBV5-1 and TRBJ2-2; D may be TRBD2 (5 bases). Trimming removed 1 base at V and 1 base at J, with 8 bases between. CDR1 is SGHRS and CDR2 is YFSETQ in the germline V gene. The length of the CDR3 is 15 residues. The full variable domain, completed using reference TRBV5-1 and TRBJ2-2, is KAGVTQTPRYLIKTRGQQVTLSCSPISGHRSVSWYQQTPGQGLQFLFEYFSETQRNKGNFPGRFSGRQFSNSRSEMNVSTLELGDSALYLCASSLQAGNTGELFFGEGSRLTVL.

The V gene is TRBV5-1, the J gene TRBJ2-5; 11 nucleotides agree with TRBD2. This CDR3 comprises 16 residues. Germline CDR1 and CDR2: SGHRS and YFSETQ. The V gene end was trimmed by 5 bases and the J gene end by 2 bases; junction bases not matched to a gene: 8. CDR3 DNA sequence: TGCGCCAGCAGTCTAGCGGGAGGCCTCCCACAAGAGACCCAGTACTTC. Translating gives CASSLAGGLPQETQYF.

The gene calls are TRBV5-6 and TRBJ1-5, with unresolved D. Germline V lookup: CDR1 SGHDT, CDR2 YYEEEE. The length of the CDR3 is 16 residues. The V gene lost 4 bases and the J gene lost 2 bases, with 16 bases spanning the gap. The CDR3 DNA is TGTGCCAGCAGCAGTCTCGGCCCTACAGGCAATCAGCCCCAGCATTTT. Its protein product is CASSSLGPTGNQPQHF. Drawing the rest from reference TRBV5-6 and TRBJ1-5, the complete variable domain is DAGVTQSPTHLIKTRGQQVTLRCSPKSGHDTVSWYQQALGQGPQFIFQYYEEEERQRGNFPDRFSGHQFPNYSSELNVNALLLGDSALYLCASSSLGPTGNQPQHFGDGTRLSIL.

This clone was detected only a few times. The CDR3 loop is CASSQLRNTEAFF. The CDR3, as DNA: TGTGCCAGCAGCCAACTCAGGAACACTGAAGCTTTCTTT. The chain combines TRBV14 with TRBJ1-1, with D uncertain. Trimming took off 2 bases at V and 1 base at J, with 5 bases between the two ends. The germline V gene has CDR1 SGHDN and CDR2 FVKESK. The CDR3 spans 13 residues.

V usage is TRBV29-1 and J usage is TRBJ2-7; D is unresolved. Germline V gene lookup returns CDR1 SQVTM and CDR2 ANQGSEA. The CDR3 spans 13 residues. V lost 6 bases and J 3 bases, leaving 15 bases between the germline ends. CDR3 region: CSVAPHNSYEQYF. As DNA, the CDR3 is TGCAGCGTCGCACCTCATAACAGCTACGAGCAGTACTTC.

V gene TRBV11-2 combines with J gene TRBJ1-2; 7 nucleotides line up with TRBD1. Trimming cost V 5 bases and J 4 bases; bases outside gene matches: 4. The CDR3 length is 13 residues. Looked up from germline, CDR1 is SGHAT and CDR2 is FQNNGV. CDR3 bases: TGTGCCAGCAGCCCCGGGACAGCCTATGGCTACACCTTC. Its translation: CASSPGTAYGYTF.

DNA for the CDR3: TGCAGCGTTCTTTCCCGCGGGACAGTTCCGGGGGGGGCCAACGTCCTGACTTTC. Translating gives CSVLSRGTVPGGANVLTF. V gene TRBV29-1 combines with J gene TRBJ2-6, with a tentative D call TRBD1 (7 bases). V lost 5 bases, J lost 4 bases, and 24 bases lay in between. This CDR3 contains 18 residues. Germline CDR1 reads SQVTM; CDR2 reads ANQGSEA.

About this clone: This sample includes further DNA sequences coding for the same CDR3. V and J are TRBV27 and TRBJ1-2; D is perhaps TRBD1 (6 bases). Germline V CDR1 and CDR2: MNHEY, SMNVEV (reference sequence). The CDR3 covers 12 residues. Trimming shortened V by 7 bases and J by 2 bases, and 8 bases separated the two germline ends. The CDR3 region has the DNA TGTGCCAGCAAAGGGGGAAACTATGGCTACACCTTC. This sequence encodes CASKGGNYGYTF.

V usage is TRBV18 and J usage is TRBJ2-7; D gene unclear. Deletions cut 0 bases from V and 3 bases from J, with 3 bases between. The CDR3 has 12 amino acids. In germline, CDR1 is KGHSH, CDR2 LQKENI. The CDR3: CASSPPSYEQYF. In nucleotides, the CDR3 is TGTGCCAGCTCACCACCGAGCTACGAGCAGTACTTC.

The chain is built from TRBV11-1 and TRBJ2-5; 8 nucleotides agree with TRBD2. V lost 5 bases and J lost 5; bases outside the gene matches: 7. The CDR3 contains 14 residues. CDR1 and CDR2 from the germline V gene are SGHAT and FQDESV (reference sequence). The chain's CDR3 is CASSPAGAYETQYF. Here the CDR3 DNA reads TGTGCCAGCAGCCCAGCGGGGGCGTATGAGACCCAGTACTTC.

The chain joins TRBV6-1 to TRBJ2-3, with 14 bases aligning to TRBD2. This CDR3 is 18 amino acids long. In germline, CDR1 is MNHNS, CDR2 SASEGT. V was clipped by 0 bases and J by 5 bases; unmatched bases: 7. The CDR3 DNA reads TGTGCCAGCAGTGAAGCATTCGGGACTAGCGGGAGACTAGATACGCAGTATTTT. It translates to CASSEAFGTSGRLDTQYF.

The chain joins TRBV2 to TRBJ1-3; 9 nucleotides agree with TRBD1. Trimming cost V 7 bases and J 8 bases; bases outside gene matches: 9. CDR3 length equals 14 residues. The V gene's germline CDR1 is SNHLY and CDR2 FYNNEI. Written as DNA, the CDR3 is TGTGCCAGCAAAACCGGACAGGGGAGAGACACCATATATTTT. This translates into CASKTGQGRDTIYF.